One and the same sample provided the 20 T cell receptor beta chains below, sequenced in a study of response to subunit inactivated influenza vaccine. Via MiXCR, TCRdb re-called the RT-PCR reads, giving one row per CDR3 protein. The table has some 540,000 distinct CDR3 sequences, roughly 25% seen once; the top ten hold approximately 2.9%. The same specimen was also included in a second study, on T cells expressing NK-cell markers. As reported in that work: The authors made TCR beta cDNA libraries by 5'RACE template switching. This switching added a universal primer site and UMIs.

The sequencing used CD4+ T cells sorted from PBMCs, collected roughly 12 days after vaccination. Receptors originate from a man over 45 who received an inactivated influenza vaccine.

The chain is built from TRBV5-4 and TRBJ2-3; 10 bases match TRBD2. V dropped 6 bases and J dropped 4; count of bases not matched to a gene: 11. The CDR3 loop spans 16 amino acids. CDR1 and CDR2 (germline): SGHNT, YYREEE (reference sequence). The DNA for the CDR3 is TGTGCCAGCATGTCATCTAGCGGGAGTAGAGCAGATACGCAGTATTTT. Translating gives CASMSSSGSRADTQYF.

This clonotype came up a few times. V gene TRBV25-1 combines with J gene TRBJ2-1; no firm D call. The CDR3 loop spans 16 amino acids. Germline lookup yields CDR1 MGHDK and CDR2 SYGVNS. The germline V and J ends were trimmed by 3 bases and 5 bases, with 17 bases remaining between them. For the CDR3, the DNA is TGTGCCAGCAGTGACTCGGCGGCCCACCCAAACAATGAGCAGTTCTTC. Encoded protein: CASSDSAAHPNNEQFF. Using reference TRBV25-1 and TRBJ2-1 for the parts outside the CDR3, the full variable domain is EADIYQTPRYLVIGTGKKITLECSQTMGHDKMYWYQQDPGMELHLIHYSYGVNSTEKGDLSSESTVSRIRTEHFPLTLESARPSHTSQYLCASSDSAAHPNNEQFFGPGTRLTVL.

The rearrangement joins TRBV3-1 to TRBJ2-2; TRBD1 matches at 8 bases. The CDR3 totals 15 residues. From germline, CDR1 is LGHDT and CDR2 YNNKEL (reference sequence). V was clipped by 5 bases and J by 4 bases; unmatched bases: 6. This CDR3 is CASSARQGSTGELFF. Here the CDR3 DNA reads TGTGCCAGCAGCGCACGACAGGGGAGCACCGGGGAGCTGTTTTTT.

This clonotype was counted between two and nine times. The CDR3 spells CASSSLERAASYNEQFF. The DNA for the CDR3 is TGTGCCAGCAGTTCACTGGAGCGTGCGGCCTCCTACAATGAGCAGTTCTTC. J is TRBJ2-1 and V is TRBV28; D call uncertain. There are 17 residues in the CDR3. The germline V gene encodes CDR1 MDHEN and CDR2 SYDVKM. Trimming cost V 4 bases and J 0 bases, with 16 bases left between them. The full variable domain, with the rest looked up from reference TRBV28 and TRBJ2-1, is DVKVTQSSRYLVKRTGEKVFLECVQDMDHENMFWYRQDPGLGLRLIYFSYDVKMKEKGDIPEGYSVSREKKERFSLILESASTNQTSMYLCASSSLERAASYNEQFFGPGTRLTVL.

This clonotype has only a few counts. The chain links TRBV11-2 to TRBJ2-2; D not resolved. Trimming took 7 bases from V and 8 from J, leaving 17 bases between them. Germline lookup yields CDR1 SGHAT and CDR2 FQNNGV. The CDR3 spans 14 residues. The CDR3 DNA is TGTGCCAGCACCCTCATACGTCGACCTGGGGAGCTGTTTTTT. Translating gives CASTLIRRPGELFF.

This clonotype turned up a few times. The genes are TRBV25-1 and TRBJ2-3, with D perhaps TRBD1 (7 bases). This CDR3 region has 14 residues. Looked up from germline, CDR1 is MGHDK and CDR2 is SYGVNS. V was shortened by 8 bases and J by 0 bases, with 12 bases between the two germline ends. The CDR3 loop reads CASGRTGSTDTQYF. CDR3 DNA: TGTGCCAGCGGGAGGACAGGCAGCACAGATACGCAGTATTTT.

This clonotype was seen a few times. This chain connects TRBV7-2 to TRBJ1-2; unclear D gene. Trimming pared 1 base from V and 0 bases from J, leaving 9 bases between. The CDR3 runs to 15 residues. In germline, CDR1 is SGHTA, CDR2 FQGNSA. This chain's CDR3 is CASSLGVASNYGYTF. The CDR3 DNA sequence: TGTGCCAGCAGCTTAGGCGTTGCCTCTAACTATGGCTACACCTTC. The full variable domain, its missing parts supplied by reference TRBV7-2 and TRBJ1-2, is GAGVSQSPSNKVTEKGKDVELRCDPISGHTALYWYRQSLGQGLEFLIYFQGNSAPDKSGLPSDRFSAERTGGSVSTLTIQRTQQEDSAVYLCASSLGVASNYGYTFGSGTRLTVV.

This clonotype came up a few times. The chain links TRBV4-1 to TRBJ2-1; TRBD2 aligns across 9 bases. J lost 6 bases, V lost 1 base, and 16 bases had no gene match. Germline V lookup: CDR1 MGHRA, CDR2 YSYEKL. The CDR3 runs to 19 residues. The CDR3 DNA follows: TGCGCCAGCAGCCAAGGAGTTAGCGGGGGCCTGATAATTAGCAATGAGCAGTTCTTC. This translates into CASSQGVSGGLIISNEQFF.

The chain employs TRBV4-3 and TRBJ2-1; D perhaps matches TRBD2 (5 bases). V was clipped by 4 bases and J by 7 bases, with 20 bases between them. Germline CDR1 is LGHNA and CDR2 is YSLEER. The CDR3 covers 16 residues. This CDR3 reads CASSPTGVARENEQFF. CDR3 bases: TGCGCCAGCAGCCCTACCGGGGTAGCGAGGGAGAATGAGCAGTTCTTC.

This clonotype was seen more than once but under ten times. V usage is TRBV15 and J usage is TRBJ2-7, with 10 bases matching TRBD1. CDR3 size: 14 residues. Germline-derived CDR1 and CDR2 are LNHNV and YYDKDF (reference sequence). The junction had 13 bases not matched to a gene; V was cut back by 5 bases and J by 12 bases. CDR3 in DNA: TGTGCCACCAGCCCCGAAGGGGGACAGGGGATTAGGTACTTC. Translating gives CATSPEGGQGIRYF.

The chain combines TRBV11-2 with TRBJ1-4, with D unresolved. The CDR3 is made up of 15 amino acids. The germline gives CDR1 SGHAT, CDR2 FQNNGV. Trimming shortened V by 5 bases and J by 4 bases, and 14 bases separated the two germline ends. Here the CDR3 reads CASSAGPSYNEKLFF. The CDR3 coding sequence is TGTGCCAGCAGCGCAGGACCGTCCTATAATGAAAAACTGTTTTTT.

This clonotype was observed a handful of times. The chain joins TRBV29-1 to TRBJ2-3; D is unresolved. Per the germline V gene, CDR1 is SQVTM and CDR2 is ANQGSEA. CDR3 length equals 14 residues. The V gene lost 8 bases and the J gene lost 3 bases, with 18 bases spanning the gap. The CDR3 here is CSFSQRITTDTQYF. DNA of the CDR3: TGCAGCTTCTCACAGAGAATCACGACAGATACGCAGTATTTT.

This clonotype has only a few counts. The chain combines TRBV30 with TRBJ1-3; tentatively, D is TRBD1 (6 bases). Germline CDR1 is GTSNPN and CDR2 is SVGIG (reference sequence). V lost 2 bases and J lost 0, with 8 bases in between. The CDR3 is 14 amino acids. The CDR3 loop reads CAWSTGTSGNTIYF. In DNA form, the CDR3 reads TGTGCCTGGAGTACAGGGACCTCTGGAAACACCATATATTTT.

This clonotype was picked up many times. The chain links TRBV5-1 to TRBJ2-7; 8 positions match TRBD2. CDR1 and CDR2 from the germline V gene are SGHRS and YFSETQ. The J segment lost 2 bases and the V segment lost 5 bases, leaving 6 bases of the junction unmatched. The length of the CDR3 is 14 residues. The CDR3 loop is CASSSGNEPYEQYF. CDR3 coding DNA: TGCGCCAGCAGTAGCGGGAATGAGCCCTACGAGCAGTACTTC.

This clonotype was seen only a few times. V gene TRBV27 combines with J gene TRBJ2-3; 8 bases fit TRBD1. CDR1 MNHEY and CDR2 SMNVEV come from the germline V gene (reference sequence). The CDR3 contains 13 residues. The junction had 3 bases not matched to a gene; V was cut back by 2 bases and J by 8 bases. CDR3 protein: CASSLAQGGTQYF. The CDR3 coding sequence is TGTGCCAGCAGTTTAGCACAGGGGGGTACGCAGTATTTT.

A few counts support this clonotype. This sequence joins TRBV29-1 and TRBJ2-1; TRBD2 aligns across 7 bases. The trim removed 3 bases at V and 4 bases at J, leaving 12 bases unmatched. Germline loops: CDR1 SQVTM, CDR2 ANQGSEA. This CDR3 is 16 amino acids long. The CDR3 sequence: CSVESLGLADYNEQFF. The CDR3 region has the DNA TGCAGCGTTGAGTCCTTGGGGCTAGCGGATTACAATGAGCAGTTCTTC.

CDR3 protein: CASAYDTQYF. In DNA, the CDR3 is TGTGCCAGCGCATACGATACGCAGTATTTT. This chain joins TRBV12-3 or TRBV12-4 and TRBJ2-3; D unresolved. V dropped 8 bases and J dropped 6 bases, with 6 bases sitting between them. This CDR3 is built from 10 residues.

V is TRBV5-5 and J is TRBJ1-2, with D uncertain. V was shortened by 6 bases and J by 4 bases, with 13 bases between the two germline ends. The CDR3 extends over 13 amino acids. Germline V CDR1 and CDR2: SGHKS, YYEKEE (reference sequence). The CDR3 DNA sequence: TGTGCCAGCATCCCGCAGAGTACCTATGGCTACACCTTC. This gives the protein CASIPQSTYGYTF.

This clonotype was seen a few times. The chain uses TRBV11-2 and TRBJ2-2; 9 bases map to TRBD1. Per germline, CDR1 SGHAT and CDR2 FQNNGV. With V trimmed by 5 bases and J by 3 bases, 13 bases remained unmatched. CDR3 length equals 18 residues. The CDR3 DNA sequence: TGTGCCAGCAGCAAGCTTAGGTCGGACAGGGGTTACACCGGGGAGCTGTTTTTT. It yields the protein CASSKLRSDRGYTGELFF.

This clonotype came up a few times. This chain uses TRBV3-1 with TRBJ2-7; tentatively, D is TRBD2 (5 bases). The germline gives CDR1 LGHDT, CDR2 YNNKEL (reference sequence). There are 16 residues in the CDR3. V dropped 4 bases and J dropped 2 bases, with 18 bases sitting between them. Written as DNA, the CDR3 is TGTGCCAGCAGCCCGAAAGAAAGAGGACTGACCTACGAGCAGTACTTC. This encodes CASSPKERGLTYEQYF.